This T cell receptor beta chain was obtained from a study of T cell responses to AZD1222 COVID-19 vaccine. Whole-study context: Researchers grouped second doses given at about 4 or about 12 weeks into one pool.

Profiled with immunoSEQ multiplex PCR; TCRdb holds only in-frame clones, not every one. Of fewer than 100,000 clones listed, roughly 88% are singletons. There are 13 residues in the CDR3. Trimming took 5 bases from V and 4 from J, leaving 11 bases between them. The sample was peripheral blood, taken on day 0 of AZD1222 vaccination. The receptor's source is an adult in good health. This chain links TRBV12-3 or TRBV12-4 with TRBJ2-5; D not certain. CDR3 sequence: CASSPFGLETQYF. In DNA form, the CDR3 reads TGTGCCAGCAGTCCCTTCGGCTTAGAGACCCAGTACTTC.